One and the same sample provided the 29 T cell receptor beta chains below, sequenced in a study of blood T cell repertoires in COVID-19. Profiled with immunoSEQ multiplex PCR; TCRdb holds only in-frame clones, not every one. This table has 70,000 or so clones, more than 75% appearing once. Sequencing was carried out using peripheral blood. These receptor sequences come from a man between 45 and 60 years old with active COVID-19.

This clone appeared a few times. CDR3 coding DNA: TGTGCCAGCAGCCTCGGACAGGGAGGGCAGTACTTC. Translating it yields CASSLGQGGQYF. The chain uses TRBV7-9 and TRBJ2-7; 8 nucleotides agree with TRBD1. This CDR3 is 12 amino acids long. Germline V CDR1 and CDR2: SEHNR, FQNEAQ (reference sequence). J was trimmed by 9 bases and V by 5 bases; bases with no gene match: 6.

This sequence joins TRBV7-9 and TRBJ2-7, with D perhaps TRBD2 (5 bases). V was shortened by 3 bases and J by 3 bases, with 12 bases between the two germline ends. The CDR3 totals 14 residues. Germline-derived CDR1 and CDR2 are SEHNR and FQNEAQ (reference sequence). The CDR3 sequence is CASSLSGNYYEQYF. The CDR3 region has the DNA TGTGCCAGCAGCTTGAGCGGTAACTACTACGAGCAGTACTTC.

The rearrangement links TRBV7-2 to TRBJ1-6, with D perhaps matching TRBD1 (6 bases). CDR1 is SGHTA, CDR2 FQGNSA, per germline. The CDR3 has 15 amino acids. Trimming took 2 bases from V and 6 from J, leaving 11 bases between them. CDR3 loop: CASSLMQGRNSPLHF. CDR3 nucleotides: TGTGCCAGCAGCTTAATGCAGGGGCGTAATTCACCCCTCCACTTT.

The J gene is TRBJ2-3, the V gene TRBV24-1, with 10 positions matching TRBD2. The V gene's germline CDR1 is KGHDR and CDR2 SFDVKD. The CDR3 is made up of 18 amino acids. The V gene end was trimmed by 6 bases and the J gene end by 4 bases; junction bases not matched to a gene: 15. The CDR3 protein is CATSPSPAGGPRADTQYF. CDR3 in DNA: TGTGCCACCAGTCCCTCCCCAGCGGGAGGGCCTAGAGCAGATACGCAGTATTTT.

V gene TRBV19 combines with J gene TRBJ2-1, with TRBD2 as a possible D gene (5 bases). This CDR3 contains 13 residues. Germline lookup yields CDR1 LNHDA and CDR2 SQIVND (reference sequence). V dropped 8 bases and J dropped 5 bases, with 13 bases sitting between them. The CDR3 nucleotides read TGTGCCAGTTCCCCCGGACTCAACAATGAGCAGTTCTTC. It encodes CASSPGLNNEQFF.

CDR3 sequence reads: CASSRRLAGEAGANVLTF. The CDR3 DNA sequence: TGTGCCAGCAGCCGCCGACTAGCGGGAGAGGCTGGGGCCAACGTCCTGACTTTC. The chain is built from TRBV7-8 and TRBJ2-6; 12 bases align to TRBD2. The CDR3 length is 18 residues. Germline V lookup: CDR1 SGHVS, CDR2 FQNEAQ. Losses at the gene ends were 5 bases for V and 2 bases for J; bases not matched to a gene: 7. The whole variable domain, remainder taken from reference TRBV7-8 and TRBJ2-6, is GAGVSQSPRYKVAKRGQDVALRCDPISGHVSLFWYQQALGQGPEFLTYFQNEAQLDKSGLPSDRFFAERPEGSVSTLKIQRTQQEDSAVYLCASSRRLAGEAGANVLTFGAGSRLTVL.

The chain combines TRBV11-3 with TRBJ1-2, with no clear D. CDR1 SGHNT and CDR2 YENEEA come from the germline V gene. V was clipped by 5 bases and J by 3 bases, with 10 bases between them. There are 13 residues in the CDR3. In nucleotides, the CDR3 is TGTGCCAGCAGCCCAGCGGATGACTATGGCTACACCTTC. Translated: CASSPADDYGYTF.

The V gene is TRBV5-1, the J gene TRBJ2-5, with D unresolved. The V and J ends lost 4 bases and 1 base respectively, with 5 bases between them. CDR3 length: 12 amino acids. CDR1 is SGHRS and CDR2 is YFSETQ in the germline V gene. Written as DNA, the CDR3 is TGCGCCAGCAGCCCAGGCCAAGAGACCCAGTACTTC. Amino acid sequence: CASSPGQETQYF.

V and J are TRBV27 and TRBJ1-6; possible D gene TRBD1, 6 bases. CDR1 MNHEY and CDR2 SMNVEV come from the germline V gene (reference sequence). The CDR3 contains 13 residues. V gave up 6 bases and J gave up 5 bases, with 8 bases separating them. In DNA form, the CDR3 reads TGTGCCAGCAGAAACAGGGATAATTCACCCCTCCACTTT. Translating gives CASRNRDNSPLHF.

Written as DNA, the CDR3 is TGTGCCAGCAGTTTAAAACAGGGGGGGAACACTGAAGCTTTCTTT. Translation: CASSLKQGGNTEAFF. This rearrangement joins TRBV28 to TRBJ1-1; 8 bases are a match to TRBD1. The ends lost 2 bases at V and 1 base at J; junction bases unmatched: 3. Germline V gene data show CDR1 as MDHEN and CDR2 as SYDVKM. This CDR3 has 15 residues.

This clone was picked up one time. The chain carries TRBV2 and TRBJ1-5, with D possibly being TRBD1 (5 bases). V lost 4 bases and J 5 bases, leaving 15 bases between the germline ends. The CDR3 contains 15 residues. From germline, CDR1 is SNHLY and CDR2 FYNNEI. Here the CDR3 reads CASSATARDYQPQHF. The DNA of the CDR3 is TGTGCCAGCAGTGCAACCGCCAGGGATTATCAGCCCCAGCATTTT.

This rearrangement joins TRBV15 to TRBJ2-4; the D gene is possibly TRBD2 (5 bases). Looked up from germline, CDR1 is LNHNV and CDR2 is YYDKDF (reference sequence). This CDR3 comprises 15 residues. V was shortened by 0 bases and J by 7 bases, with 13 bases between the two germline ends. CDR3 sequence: CATSRDRSGGNIQYF. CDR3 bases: TGTGCCACCAGCAGAGACAGAAGTGGCGGGAACATTCAGTACTTC.

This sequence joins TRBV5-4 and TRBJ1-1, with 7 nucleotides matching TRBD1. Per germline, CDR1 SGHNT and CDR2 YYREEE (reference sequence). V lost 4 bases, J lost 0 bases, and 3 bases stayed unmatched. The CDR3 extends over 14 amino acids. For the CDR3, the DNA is TGTGCCAGCAGCAGGGGACAGTTGAACACTGAAGCTTTCTTT. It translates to CASSRGQLNTEAFF.

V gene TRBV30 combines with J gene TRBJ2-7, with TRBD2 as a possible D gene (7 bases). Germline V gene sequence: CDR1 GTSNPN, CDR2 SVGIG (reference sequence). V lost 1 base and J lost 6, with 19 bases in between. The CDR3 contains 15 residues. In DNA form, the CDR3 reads TGTGCCTGGAGTGGCCCACAGGGAGGGCTGGGCGAGCAGTACTTC. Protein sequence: CAWSGPQGGLGEQYF.

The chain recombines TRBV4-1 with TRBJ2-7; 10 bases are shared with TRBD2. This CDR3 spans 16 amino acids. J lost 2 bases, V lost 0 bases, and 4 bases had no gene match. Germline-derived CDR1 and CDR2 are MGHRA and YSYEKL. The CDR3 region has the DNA TGCGCCAGCAGCCAAGATGTAGCGGGAGGCACCTACGAGCAGTACTTC. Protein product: CASSQDVAGGTYEQYF.

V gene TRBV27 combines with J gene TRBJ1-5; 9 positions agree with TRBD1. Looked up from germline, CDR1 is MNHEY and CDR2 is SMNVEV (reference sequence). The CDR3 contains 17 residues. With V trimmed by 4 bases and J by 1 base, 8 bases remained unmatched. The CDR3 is CASSSNAGQGSNQPQHF. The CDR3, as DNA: TGTGCCAGCAGTTCGAACGCGGGACAGGGCAGCAATCAGCCCCAGCATTTT.

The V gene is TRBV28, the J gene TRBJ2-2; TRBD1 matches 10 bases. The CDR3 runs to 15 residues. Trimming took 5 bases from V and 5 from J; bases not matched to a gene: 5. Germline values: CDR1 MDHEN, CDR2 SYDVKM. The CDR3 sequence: CASSGGQGRTGELFF. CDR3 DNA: TGTGCCAGCAGTGGGGGACAGGGGAGGACCGGGGAGCTGTTTTTT.

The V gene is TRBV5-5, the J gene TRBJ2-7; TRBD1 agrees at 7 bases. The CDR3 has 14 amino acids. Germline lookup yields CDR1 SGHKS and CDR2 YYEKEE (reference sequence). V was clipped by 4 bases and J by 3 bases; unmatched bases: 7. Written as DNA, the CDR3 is TGTGCCAGCAGCCTACAGGGGACCCTCTACGAGCAGTACTTC. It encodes CASSLQGTLYEQYF.

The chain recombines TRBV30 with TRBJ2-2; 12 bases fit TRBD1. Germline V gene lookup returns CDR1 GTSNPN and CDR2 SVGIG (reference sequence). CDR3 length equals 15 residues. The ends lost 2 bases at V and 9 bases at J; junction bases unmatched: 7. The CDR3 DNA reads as TGTGCCTGGAGTTTGTGGGACAGGGGGCTTTGGGAGCTGTTTTTT. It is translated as CAWSLWDRGLWELFF.

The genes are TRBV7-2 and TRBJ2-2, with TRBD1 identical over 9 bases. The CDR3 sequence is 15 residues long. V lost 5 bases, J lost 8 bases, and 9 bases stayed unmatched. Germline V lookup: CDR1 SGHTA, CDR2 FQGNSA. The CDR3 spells CASSPSWTGVGELFF. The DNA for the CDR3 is TGTGCCAGCAGCCCCAGCTGGACAGGGGTAGGGGAGCTGTTTTTT. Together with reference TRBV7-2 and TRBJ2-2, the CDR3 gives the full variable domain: GAGVSQSPSNKVTEKGKDVELRCDPISGHTALYWYRQSLGQGLEFLIYFQGNSAPDKSGLPSDRFSAERTGGSVSTLTIQRTQQEDSAVYLCASSPSWTGVGELFFGEGSRLTVL.

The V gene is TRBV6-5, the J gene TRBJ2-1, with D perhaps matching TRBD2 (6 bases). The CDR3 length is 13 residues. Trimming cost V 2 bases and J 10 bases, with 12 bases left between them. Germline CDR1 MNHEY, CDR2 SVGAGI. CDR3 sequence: CASSYAGSGEQFF. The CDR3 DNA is TGTGCCAGCAGTTACGCGGGGTCGGGAGAGCAGTTCTTC.

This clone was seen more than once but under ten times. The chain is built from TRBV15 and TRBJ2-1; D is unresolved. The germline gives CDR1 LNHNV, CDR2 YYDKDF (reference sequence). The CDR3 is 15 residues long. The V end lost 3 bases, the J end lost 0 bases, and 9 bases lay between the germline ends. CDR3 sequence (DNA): TGTGCCACCAGCAGGTCTATGAGCTCCTACAATGAGCAGTTCTTC. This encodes CATSRSMSSYNEQFF.

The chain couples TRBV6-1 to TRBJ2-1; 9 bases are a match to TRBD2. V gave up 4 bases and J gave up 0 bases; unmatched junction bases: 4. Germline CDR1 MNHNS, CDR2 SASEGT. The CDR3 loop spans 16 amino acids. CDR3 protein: CASSGMTSGSYNEQFF. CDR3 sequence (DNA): TGTGCCAGCAGTGGCATGACTAGCGGCTCCTACAATGAGCAGTTCTTC.

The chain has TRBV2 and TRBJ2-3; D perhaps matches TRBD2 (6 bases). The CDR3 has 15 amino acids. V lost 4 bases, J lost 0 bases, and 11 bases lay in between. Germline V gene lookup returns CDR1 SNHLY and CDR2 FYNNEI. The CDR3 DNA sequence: TGTGCCAGCAGTGTGGGTAGCGGTAGCACAGATACGCAGTATTTT. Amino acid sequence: CASSVGSGSTDTQYF. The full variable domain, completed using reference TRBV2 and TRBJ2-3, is EPEVTQTPSHQVTQMGQEVILRCVPISNHLYFYWYRQILGQKVEFLVSFYNNEISEKSEIFDDQFSVERPDGSNFTLKIRSTKLEDSAMYFCASSVGSGSTDTQYFGPGTRLTVL.

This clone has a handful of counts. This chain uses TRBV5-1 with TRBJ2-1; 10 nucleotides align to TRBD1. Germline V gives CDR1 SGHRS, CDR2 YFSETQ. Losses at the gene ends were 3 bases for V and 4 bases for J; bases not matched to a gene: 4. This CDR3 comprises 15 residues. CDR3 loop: CASSWTGGRYNEQFF. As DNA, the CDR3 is TGCGCCAGCAGCTGGACAGGGGGAAGATACAATGAGCAGTTCTTC.

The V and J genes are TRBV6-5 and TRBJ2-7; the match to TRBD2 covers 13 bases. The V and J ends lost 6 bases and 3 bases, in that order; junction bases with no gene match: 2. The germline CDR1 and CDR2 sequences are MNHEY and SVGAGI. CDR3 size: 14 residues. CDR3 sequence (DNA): TGTGCCAGCAGGGGGACTAGCGGGAACTACGAGCAGTACTTC. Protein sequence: CASRGTSGNYEQYF.

CDR3 bases: TGTGCCAGCAGTGCACTTAGCGTAGATACGCAGTATTTT. This translates into CASSALSVDTQYF. The J gene is TRBJ2-3, the V gene TRBV6-2 or TRBV6-3; maybe TRBD2 (5 bases). V was pared by 5 bases and J by 5 bases, with 11 bases between. CDR1 MNHEY and CDR2 SVGEGT come from the germline V gene. This CDR3 is 13 amino acids long.

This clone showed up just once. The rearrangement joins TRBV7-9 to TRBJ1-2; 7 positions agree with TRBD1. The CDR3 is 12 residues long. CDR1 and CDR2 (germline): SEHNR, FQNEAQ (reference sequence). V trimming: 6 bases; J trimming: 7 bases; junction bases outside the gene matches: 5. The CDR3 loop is CASRKNRGGYTF. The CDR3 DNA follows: TGTGCCAGCAGGAAAAACAGGGGTGGCTACACCTTC.

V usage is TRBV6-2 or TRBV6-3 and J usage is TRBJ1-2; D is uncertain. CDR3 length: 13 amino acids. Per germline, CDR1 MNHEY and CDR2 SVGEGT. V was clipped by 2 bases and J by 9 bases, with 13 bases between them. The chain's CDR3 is CASSYLLAQSYTF. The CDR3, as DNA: TGTGCCAGCAGTTACCTTTTGGCCCAGAGCTACACCTTC.